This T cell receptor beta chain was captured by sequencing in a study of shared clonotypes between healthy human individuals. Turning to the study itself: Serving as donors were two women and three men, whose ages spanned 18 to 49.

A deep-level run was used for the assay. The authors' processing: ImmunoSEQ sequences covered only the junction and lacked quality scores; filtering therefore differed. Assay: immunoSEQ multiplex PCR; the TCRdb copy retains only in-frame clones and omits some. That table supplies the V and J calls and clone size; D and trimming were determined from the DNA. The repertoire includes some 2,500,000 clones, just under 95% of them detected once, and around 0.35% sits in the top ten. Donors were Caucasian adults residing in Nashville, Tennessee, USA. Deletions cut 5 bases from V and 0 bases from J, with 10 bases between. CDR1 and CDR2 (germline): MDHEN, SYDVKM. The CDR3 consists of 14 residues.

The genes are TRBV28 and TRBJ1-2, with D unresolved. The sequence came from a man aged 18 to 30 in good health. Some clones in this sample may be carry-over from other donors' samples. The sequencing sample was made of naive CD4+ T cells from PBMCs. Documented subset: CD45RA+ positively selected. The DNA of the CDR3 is TGTGCCAGCAGTGTAGTGGGTCCTAACTATGGCTACACCTTC. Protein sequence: CASSVVGPNYGYTF.